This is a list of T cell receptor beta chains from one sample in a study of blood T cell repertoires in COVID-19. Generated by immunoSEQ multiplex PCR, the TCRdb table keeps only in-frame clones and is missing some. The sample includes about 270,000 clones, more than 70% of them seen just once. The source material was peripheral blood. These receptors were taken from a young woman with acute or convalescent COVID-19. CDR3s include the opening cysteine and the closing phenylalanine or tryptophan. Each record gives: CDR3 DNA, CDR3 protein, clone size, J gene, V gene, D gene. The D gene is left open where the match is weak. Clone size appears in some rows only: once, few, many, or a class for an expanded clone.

TGTGCCAGTAGTATATCAGGCGGGAAGAACACTGAAGCTTTCTTT,CASSISGGKNTEAFF,few,TRBJ1-1,TRBV19,-
TGCGCCAGCAGCCACCGACCGACTAGCGGGAGCACAGATACGCAGTATTTT,CASSHRPTSGSTDTQYF,once,TRBJ2-3,TRBV5-1,TRBD2
TGTGCCAGCAGTTACAAGGAGACAGATACGCAGTATTTT,CASSYKETDTQYF,-,TRBJ2-3,TRBV6-2/TRBV6-3,-
TGCGCCAGCAGCGAGCTACTAGCGCTTAAAGAGACCCAGTACTTC,CASSELLALKETQYF,once,TRBJ2-5,TRBV5-1,TRBD2
TGTGCCAGCAGCTTTGGACAGTCGAACACTGAAGCTTTCTTT,CASSFGQSNTEAFF,-,TRBJ1-1,TRBV5-4,-
TGTGCCAGCAGCTTAGGGGGACTAGCGGGCACCGGGGAGCTGTTTTTT,CASSLGGLAGTGELFF,-,TRBJ2-2,TRBV7-6,TRBD2
TGTGCCAGCTCCCTTGGACTAGCGTGGGTCGAGCAGTACTTC,CASSLGLAWVEQYF,-,TRBJ2-7,TRBV18,TRBD2
TGTGCCAGCAAGGCAGGGGGAGGAACTGAAGCTTTCTTT,CASKAGGGTEAFF,few,TRBJ1-1,TRBV2,TRBD1
TGTGCCAGCAGCCGCGACAGGAAGGTTAACACTGAAGCTTTCTTT,CASSRDRKVNTEAFF,-,TRBJ1-1,TRBV5-4,-
TGCAGCGGACAGGGGTGGGACGAAAAACTGTTTTTT,CSGQGWDEKLFF,once,TRBJ1-4,TRBV29-1,TRBD1
TGTGCCAGCAGTTCACAGGGGTATTCACCCCTCCACTTT,CASSSQGYSPLHF,-,TRBJ1-6,TRBV12-3/TRBV12-4,TRBD1
TGTGCCAGCAGTGACACCTCCCACTTAGCGGGGCCGGAGGAGACCCAGTACTTC,CASSDTSHLAGPEETQYF,once,TRBJ2-5,TRBV6-4,TRBD2
TGCGCCAGCAGCAGCCAGGGGGGTCCCAATGAGCAGTTCTTC,CASSSQGGPNEQFF,-,TRBJ2-1,TRBV4-3,-
TGTGCCAGCAGTGAAAGGGATAGTCGGGGTCAGCCCCAGCATTTT,CASSERDSRGQPQHF,-,TRBJ1-5,TRBV6-1,-
TGTGCCAGCAGTTACTCGGGGACAGCCGGCACTGAAGCTTTCTTT,CASSYSGTAGTEAFF,-,TRBJ1-1,TRBV6-2/TRBV6-3,TRBD1
TGTGCCAGCAGTCGCCCGGGACAGTATGAAGACTATGGCTACACCTTC,CASSRPGQYEDYGYTF,few,TRBJ1-2,TRBV28,TRBD1
TGTGCCAGCTCACCATTCGGCGCCCCGGGGGGGAGCTCTGGAAACACCATATATTTT,CASSPFGAPGGSSGNTIYF,-,TRBJ1-3,TRBV18,-
TGTGCCAGTAGTAAGGGAGGGCTGGTGGCAACTAATGAAAAACTGTTTTTT,CASSKGGLVATNEKLFF,-,TRBJ1-4,TRBV19,-
TGTGCCAGCAGTCCCCTGGGACAGAGATTCGGCTACACCTTC,CASSPLGQRFGYTF,-,TRBJ1-2,TRBV27,TRBD1
TGCGCCAGCAGCTTGGCCCTCTCAGGGGGTGGAGAAAAACTGTTTTTT,CASSLALSGGGEKLFF,few,TRBJ1-4,TRBV5-1,TRBD1
TGCGCCAGCAGCCAAGATTACCTGCGAGGGACCGGGGAGCTGTTTTTT,CASSQDYLRGTGELFF,-,TRBJ2-2,TRBV4-1,-
TGCGCCAGCAGTCCCTCCGAGGTTCTAGCTAATTTACCAGATACGCAGTATTTT,CASSPSEVLANLPDTQYF,-,TRBJ2-3,TRBV10-2,-
TGTGCCAGCAGCTCCTACAGGGTTTCCCTGAACACTGAAGCTTTCTTT,CASSSYRVSLNTEAFF,-,TRBJ1-1,TRBV11-2,-
TGTGCCAGCAGCACCCGAGGGGGGGCCCAAGAGACCCAGTACTTC,CASSTRGGAQETQYF,-,TRBJ2-5,TRBV7-8,-
TGTGCCATCAGCGAGGGGGGGACTAGCGGGTCCGAGCAGTACTTC,CAISEGGTSGSEQYF,-,TRBJ2-7,TRBV10-3,TRBD2
TGTGCCAGCAGCCCTTCGGCAGGGCGGACGAACACTGAAGCTTTCTTT,CASSPSAGRTNTEAFF,-,TRBJ1-1,TRBV7-9,-
TGTGCCAGCAGCGATATGGTGGTTCGGGGCTATGGCTACACCTTC,CASSDMVVRGYGYTF,few,TRBJ1-2,TRBV7-9,-
TGTGCTAGTGGACCGGGGGACCAAGAGACCCAGTACTTC,CASGPGDQETQYF,-,TRBJ2-5,TRBV12-5,-
TGTGCCAGCAGTTCCCCCGGGACAGGGAACTATGGCTACACCTTC,CASSSPGTGNYGYTF,-,TRBJ1-2,TRBV28,TRBD1
TGTGCCAGCAGCCGCGAAGGGAGGACTGAAGCTTTCTTT,CASSREGRTEAFF,once,TRBJ1-1,TRBV7-6,-
TGTGCCACGTCGTCGGGGACTTGGCAAGAGACCCAGTACTTC,CATSSGTWQETQYF,-,TRBJ2-5,TRBV19,-
TGTGCCAGCAGTGATGGAGGGGGCGATCAGCCCCAGCATTTT,CASSDGGGDQPQHF,-,TRBJ1-5,TRBV25-1,TRBD1
TGTGCCATCAGTGAGCAGGCGGGAGCGCGCCAGCATTTT,CAISEQAGARQHF,few,TRBJ1-5,TRBV10-3,-
TGTGCCAGTAGTATGGGGCGCAGGGCCGCAAATAATTCACCCCTCCACTTT,CASSMGRRAANNSPLHF,-,TRBJ1-6,TRBV19,-
TGTGCCAGCAGCTTACAGGGGGGAGGAGAGACCCAGTACTTC,CASSLQGGGETQYF,-,TRBJ2-5,TRBV7-2,-
TGTGCCATCAGTGGGTCGGGACAGGGTGACTACGAGCAGTACTTC,CAISGSGQGDYEQYF,-,TRBJ2-7,TRBV10-3,TRBD1
TGTGCCAGCTCACCACCCGTCACAGGGGGCGGAACTTTCTTT,CASSPPVTGGGTFF,-,TRBJ1-1,TRBV18,TRBD1
TGTGCCAGCAGCTCCCCGTGGGGTAGCGGCCAGACCCAGTACTTC,CASSSPWGSGQTQYF,few,TRBJ2-5,TRBV3-1/TRBV3-2,-
TGTGCCTGGAGTGGGGGGGTAGAGACCCAGTACTTC,CAWSGGVETQYF,-,TRBJ2-5,TRBV30,-
TGTGCCAGCGGTCACGGTGGTAAGACTGAAGCTTTCTTT,CASGHGGKTEAFF,-,TRBJ1-1,TRBV27,-